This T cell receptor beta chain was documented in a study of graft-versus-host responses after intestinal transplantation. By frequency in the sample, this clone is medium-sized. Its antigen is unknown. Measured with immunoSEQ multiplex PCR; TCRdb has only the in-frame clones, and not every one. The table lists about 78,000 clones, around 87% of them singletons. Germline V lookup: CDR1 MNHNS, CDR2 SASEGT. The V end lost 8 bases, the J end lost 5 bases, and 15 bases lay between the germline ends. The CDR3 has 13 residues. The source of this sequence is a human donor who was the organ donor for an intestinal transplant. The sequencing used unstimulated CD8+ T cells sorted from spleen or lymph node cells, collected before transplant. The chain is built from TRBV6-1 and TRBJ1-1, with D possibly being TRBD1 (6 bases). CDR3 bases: TGTGCCAGCCTCCGGGGGGGCTTAACTGAAGCTTTCTTT. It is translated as CASLRGGLTEAFF.